This TCR beta chain stems from a study of cytomegalovirus exposure and HLA in healthy donors. Germline V gives CDR1 GTSNPN, CDR2 SVGIG (reference sequence). The CDR3 length is 16 residues. V was pared by 0 bases and J by 4 bases, with 7 bases of the junction left unmatched. Amplification used 60 Vbeta primers and 13 Jbeta primers. TCRdb's table, derived via immunoSEQ multiplex PCR, lists solely in-frame clones and lacks some. Of 100,000 to 120,000 clones in the sample, about four fifths were seen once. Details on this clone: Its antigen is undetermined.

Findings of the study overall: The classifier was said to identify cytomegalovirus status with high specificity and sensitivity.

The source of this sequence is a man in his forties in good health and CMV-seronegative. The sequencing sample was made of PBMCs. This chain joins TRBV30 and TRBJ2-2; TRBD2 matches at 8 bases. The CDR3 DNA sequence: TGTGCCTGGAGTGTACGAGTCGGGAGGGGCACCGGGGAGCTGTTTTTT. Translated: CAWSVRVGRGTGELFF.